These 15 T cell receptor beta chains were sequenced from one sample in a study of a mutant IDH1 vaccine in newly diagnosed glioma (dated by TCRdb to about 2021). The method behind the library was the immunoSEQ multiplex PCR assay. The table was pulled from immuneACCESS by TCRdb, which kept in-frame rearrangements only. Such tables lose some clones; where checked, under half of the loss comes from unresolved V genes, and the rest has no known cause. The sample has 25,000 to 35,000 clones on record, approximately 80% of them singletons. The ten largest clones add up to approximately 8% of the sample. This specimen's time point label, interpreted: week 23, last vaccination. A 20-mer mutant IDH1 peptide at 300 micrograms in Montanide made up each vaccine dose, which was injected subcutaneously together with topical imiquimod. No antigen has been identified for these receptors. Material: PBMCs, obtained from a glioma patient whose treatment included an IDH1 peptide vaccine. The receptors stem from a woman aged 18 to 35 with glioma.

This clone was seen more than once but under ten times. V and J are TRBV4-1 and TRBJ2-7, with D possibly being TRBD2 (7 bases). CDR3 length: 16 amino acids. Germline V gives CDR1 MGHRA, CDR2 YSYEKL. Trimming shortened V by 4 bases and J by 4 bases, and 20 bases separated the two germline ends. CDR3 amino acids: CASSPEGGNLGYEQYF. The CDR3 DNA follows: TGCGCCAGCAGCCCCGAGGGGGGGAACCTCGGGTACGAGCAGTACTTC.

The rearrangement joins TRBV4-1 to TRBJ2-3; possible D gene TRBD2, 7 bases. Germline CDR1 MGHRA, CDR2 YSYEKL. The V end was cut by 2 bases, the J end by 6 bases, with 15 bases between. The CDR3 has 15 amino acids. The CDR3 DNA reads TGCGCCAGCAGCCAACGGGGGGCAGGGGAGGATACGCAGTATTTT. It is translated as CASSQRGAGEDTQYF.

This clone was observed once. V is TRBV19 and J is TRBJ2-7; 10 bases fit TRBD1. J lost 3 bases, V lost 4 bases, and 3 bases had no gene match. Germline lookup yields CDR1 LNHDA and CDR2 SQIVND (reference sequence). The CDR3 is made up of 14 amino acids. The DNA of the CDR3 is TGTGCCAGTAGTACTTGGGACAGGGGCTACGAGCAGTACTTC. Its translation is CASSTWDRGYEQYF.

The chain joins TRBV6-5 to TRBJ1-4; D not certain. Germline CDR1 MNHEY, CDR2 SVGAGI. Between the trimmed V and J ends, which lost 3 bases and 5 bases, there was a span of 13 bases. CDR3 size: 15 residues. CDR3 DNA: TGTGCCAGCAGTTATAGTCGAGTCTTCAATGAAAAACTGTTTTTT. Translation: CASSYSRVFNEKLFF.

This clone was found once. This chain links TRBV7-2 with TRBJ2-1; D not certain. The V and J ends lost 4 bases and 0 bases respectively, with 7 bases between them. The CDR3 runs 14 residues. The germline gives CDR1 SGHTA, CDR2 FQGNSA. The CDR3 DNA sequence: TGTGCCAGCAGCTCAATGAGCTCCTACAATGAGCAGTTCTTC. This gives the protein CASSSMSSYNEQFF.

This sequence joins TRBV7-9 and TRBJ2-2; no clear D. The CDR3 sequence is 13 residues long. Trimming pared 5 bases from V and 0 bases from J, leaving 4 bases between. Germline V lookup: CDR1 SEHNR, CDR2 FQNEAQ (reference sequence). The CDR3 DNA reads TGTGCCAGCAGCCGTCCGAACACCGGGGAGCTGTTTTTT. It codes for CASSRPNTGELFF.

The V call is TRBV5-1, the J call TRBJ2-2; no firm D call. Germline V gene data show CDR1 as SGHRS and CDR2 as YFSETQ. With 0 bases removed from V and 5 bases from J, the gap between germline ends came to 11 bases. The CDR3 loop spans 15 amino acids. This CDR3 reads CASSLEEMGTGELFF. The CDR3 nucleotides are TGCGCCAGCAGCTTGGAGGAGATGGGGACCGGGGAGCTGTTTTTT.

CDR3 region: CSVEGLAGDVPYNEQFF. CDR3 DNA: TGCAGCGTTGAGGGTCTAGCGGGAGACGTTCCCTACAATGAGCAGTTCTTC. The chain couples TRBV29-1 to TRBJ2-1, with TRBD2 matching over 10 bases. This CDR3 has 17 amino acids. V lost 3 bases to trimming and J lost 2 bases; unmatched junction nucleotides: 10. Germline CDR1 is SQVTM and CDR2 is ANQGSEA.

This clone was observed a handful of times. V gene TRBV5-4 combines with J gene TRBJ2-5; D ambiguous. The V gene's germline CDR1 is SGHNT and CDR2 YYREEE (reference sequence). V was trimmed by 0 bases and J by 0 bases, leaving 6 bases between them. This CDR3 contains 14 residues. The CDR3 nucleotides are TGTGCCAGCAGCTTGGTGTCGTACCAAGAGACCCAGTACTTC. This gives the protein CASSLVSYQETQYF.

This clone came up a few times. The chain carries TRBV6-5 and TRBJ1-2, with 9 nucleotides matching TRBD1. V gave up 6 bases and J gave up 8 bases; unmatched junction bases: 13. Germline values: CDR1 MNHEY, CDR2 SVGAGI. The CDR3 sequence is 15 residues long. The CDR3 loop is CASSRGQGRVGGYTF. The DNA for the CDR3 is TGTGCCAGCAGCCGCGGACAGGGGCGGGTTGGAGGCTACACCTTC.

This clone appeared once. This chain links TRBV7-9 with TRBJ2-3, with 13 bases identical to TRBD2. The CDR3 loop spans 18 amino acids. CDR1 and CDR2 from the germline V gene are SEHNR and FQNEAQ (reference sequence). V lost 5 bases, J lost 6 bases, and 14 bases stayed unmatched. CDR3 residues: CASSRTPFGTSGTDTQYF. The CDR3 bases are TGTGCCAGCAGCCGAACCCCATTCGGGACTAGCGGGACGGATACGCAGTATTTT.

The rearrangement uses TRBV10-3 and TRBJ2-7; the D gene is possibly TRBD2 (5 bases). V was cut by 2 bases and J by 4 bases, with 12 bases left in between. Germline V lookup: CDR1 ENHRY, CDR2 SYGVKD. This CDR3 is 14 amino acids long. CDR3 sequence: CAISENVEAYEQYF. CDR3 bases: TGTGCCATCAGTGAGAATGTGGAGGCTTACGAGCAGTACTTC.

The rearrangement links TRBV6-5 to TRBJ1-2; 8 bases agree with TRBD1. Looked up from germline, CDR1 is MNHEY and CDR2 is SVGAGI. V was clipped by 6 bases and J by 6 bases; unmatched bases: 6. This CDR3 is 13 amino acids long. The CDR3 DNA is TGTGCCAGCAGGACCACAGGGGGAAATGGCTACACCTTC. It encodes CASRTTGGNGYTF.

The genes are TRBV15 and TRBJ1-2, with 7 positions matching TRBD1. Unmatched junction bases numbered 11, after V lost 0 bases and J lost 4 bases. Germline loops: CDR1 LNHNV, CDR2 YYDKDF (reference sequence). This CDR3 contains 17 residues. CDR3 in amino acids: CATSRDRGQSGFYGYTF. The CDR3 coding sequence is TGTGCCACCAGCAGAGATAGGGGACAGTCCGGATTCTATGGCTACACCTTC. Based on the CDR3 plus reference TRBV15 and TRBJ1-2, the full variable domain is DAMVIQNPRYQVTQFGKPVTLSCSQTLNHNVMYWYQQKSSQAPKLLFHYYDKDFNNEADTPDNFQSRRPNTSFCFLDIRSPGLGDTAMYLCATSRDRGQSGFYGYTFGSGTRLTVV.

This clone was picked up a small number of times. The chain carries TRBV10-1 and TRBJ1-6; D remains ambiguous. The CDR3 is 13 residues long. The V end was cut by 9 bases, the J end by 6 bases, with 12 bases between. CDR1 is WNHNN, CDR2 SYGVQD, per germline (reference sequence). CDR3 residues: CASKVQTNSPLHF. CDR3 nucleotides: TGCGCCAGTAAGGTGCAAACTAATTCACCCCTCCACTTT.